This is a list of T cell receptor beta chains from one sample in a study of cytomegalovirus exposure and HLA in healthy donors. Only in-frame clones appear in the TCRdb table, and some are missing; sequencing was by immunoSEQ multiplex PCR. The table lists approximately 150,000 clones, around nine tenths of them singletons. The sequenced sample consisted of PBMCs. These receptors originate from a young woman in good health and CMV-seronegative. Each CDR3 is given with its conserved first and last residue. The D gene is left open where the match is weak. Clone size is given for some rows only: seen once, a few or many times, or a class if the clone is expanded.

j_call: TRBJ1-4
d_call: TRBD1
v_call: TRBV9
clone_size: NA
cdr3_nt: TGTGCCAGCAGCCCAGGGACAGACATAAATGAAAAACTGTTTTTT
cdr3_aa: CASSPGTDINEKLFF

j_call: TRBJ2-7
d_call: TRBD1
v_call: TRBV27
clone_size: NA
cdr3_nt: TGTGCCAGCACCGCTCGAGGACAGGGAAGGGTGTACGAGCAGTACTTC
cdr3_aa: CASTARGQGRVYEQYF

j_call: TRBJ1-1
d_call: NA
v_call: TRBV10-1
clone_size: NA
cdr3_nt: TGCGCCAGCAGTGAGAGTACAGCCCAGGGGACTGAAGCTTTCTTT
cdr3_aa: CASSESTAQGTEAFF

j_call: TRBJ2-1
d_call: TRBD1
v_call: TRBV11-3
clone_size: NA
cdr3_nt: TGTGCCAGCAGCTTAAGGCCAGGGGGTTCCTACAATGAGCAGTTCTTC
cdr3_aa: CASSLRPGGSYNEQFF

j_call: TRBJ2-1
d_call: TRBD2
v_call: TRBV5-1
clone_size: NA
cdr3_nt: TGCGCCAGCAGCTTGGGGACTAGCGGTGGGTACAATGAGCAGTTCTTC
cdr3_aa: CASSLGTSGGYNEQFF

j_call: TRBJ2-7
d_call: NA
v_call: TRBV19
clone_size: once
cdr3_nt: TGTGCCAGTAGTATATATCAGGGCGAGCAGTACTTC
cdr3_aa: CASSIYQGEQYF

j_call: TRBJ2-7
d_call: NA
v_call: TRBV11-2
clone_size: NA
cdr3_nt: TGTGCCAGCAGCTTAGCAGGGATAGGCTACGAGCAGTACTTC
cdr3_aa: CASSLAGIGYEQYF

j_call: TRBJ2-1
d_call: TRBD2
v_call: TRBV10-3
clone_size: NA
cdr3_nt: TGTGCCATCAGTGAGTTGAGCGGGGGGAAATACAATGAGCAGTTCTTC
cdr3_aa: CAISELSGGKYNEQFF

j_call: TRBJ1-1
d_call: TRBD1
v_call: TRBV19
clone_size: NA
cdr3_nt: TGTGCCAGTAGAACAGGGGGTATCACTGAAGCTTTCTTT
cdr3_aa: CASRTGGITEAFF

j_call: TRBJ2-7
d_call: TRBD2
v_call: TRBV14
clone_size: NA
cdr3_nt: TGTGCCAGCAGCCCGGGACTAGCGGGGCCGAGGGCTTCCTACGAGCAGTACTTC
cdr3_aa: CASSPGLAGPRASYEQYF

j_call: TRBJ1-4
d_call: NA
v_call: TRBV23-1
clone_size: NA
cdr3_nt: TGCGCCAGCAGTCCTCGACAGAGCTTTAATGAAAAACTGTTTTTT
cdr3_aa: CASSPRQSFNEKLFF

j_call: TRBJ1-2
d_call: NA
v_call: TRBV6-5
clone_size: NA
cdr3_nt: TGTGCCAGCAGTCAGGGGTATGGCTACACCTTC
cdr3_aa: CASSQGYGYTF

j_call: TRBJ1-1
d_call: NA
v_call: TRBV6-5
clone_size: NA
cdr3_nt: TGTGCCAGCAGCACAATCAGGGGTAGCACTGAAGCTTTCTTT
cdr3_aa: CASSTIRGSTEAFF

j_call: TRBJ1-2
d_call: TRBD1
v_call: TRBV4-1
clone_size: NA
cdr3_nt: TGCGCCAGCAGCCAAGATGGAGGCGCAGGGGGCTATGGCTACACCTTC
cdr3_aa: CASSQDGGAGGYGYTF

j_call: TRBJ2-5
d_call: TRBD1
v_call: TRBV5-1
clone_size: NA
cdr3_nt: TGCGCCAGCAGCTCGAAACAGGGGCAAGAGACCCAGTACTTC
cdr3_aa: CASSSKQGQETQYF

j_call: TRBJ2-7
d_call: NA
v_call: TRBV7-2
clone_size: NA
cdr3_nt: TGTGCCAGCAGCTTAGTACGGGAAGCGGAGCAGTACTTC
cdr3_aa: CASSLVREAEQYF

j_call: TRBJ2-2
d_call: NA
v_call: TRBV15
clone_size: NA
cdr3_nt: TGTGCCACCAGCAGAGGGCCCCTTTTGGAGGGTAACACCGGGGAGCTGTTTTTT
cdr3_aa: CATSRGPLLEGNTGELFF

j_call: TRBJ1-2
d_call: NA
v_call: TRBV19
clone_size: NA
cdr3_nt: TGTGCCAGTAGTATAGCAAGGACAACTGGCTACACCTTC
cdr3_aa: CASSIARTTGYTF

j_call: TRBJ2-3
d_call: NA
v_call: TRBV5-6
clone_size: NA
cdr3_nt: TGTGCCAGCAGCTGGAGTAGTAGCGGCACAGATACGCAGTATTTT
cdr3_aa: CASSWSSSGTDTQYF

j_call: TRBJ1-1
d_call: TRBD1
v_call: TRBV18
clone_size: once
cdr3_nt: TGTGCCAGCTCACCGGACAGGGGGCTAATGACTGAAGCTTTCTTT
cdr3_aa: CASSPDRGLMTEAFF

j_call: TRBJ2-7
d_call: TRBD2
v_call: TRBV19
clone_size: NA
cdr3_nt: TGTGCCAGTAGTATAATAGCGGGGGGATTTTACGAGCAGTACTTC
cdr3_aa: CASSIIAGGFYEQYF

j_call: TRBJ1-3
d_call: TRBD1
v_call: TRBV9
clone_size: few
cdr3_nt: TGTGCCAGCAGCGTACGGGGACAGGGTGACTCTGGAAACACCATATATTTT
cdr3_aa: CASSVRGQGDSGNTIYF

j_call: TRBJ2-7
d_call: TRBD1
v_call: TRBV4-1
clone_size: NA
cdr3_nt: TGCGCCAGCAGCCAAGGGACAGGGAGCTCCTACGAGCAGTACTTC
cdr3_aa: CASSQGTGSSYEQYF

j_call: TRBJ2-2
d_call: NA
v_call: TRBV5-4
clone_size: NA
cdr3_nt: TGTGCCAGCAGCGCGCCGGACACCCCCACCGGGGAGCTGTTTTTT
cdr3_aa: CASSAPDTPTGELFF

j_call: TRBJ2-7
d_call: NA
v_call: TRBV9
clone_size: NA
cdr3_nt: TGTGCCAGCAGCGCCACAGGGTATGGCGAGCAGTACTTC
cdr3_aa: CASSATGYGEQYF

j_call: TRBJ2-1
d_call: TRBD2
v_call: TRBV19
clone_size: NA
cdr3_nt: TGTGCCAGTAGTATGTCCGGACTAGCCTACAATGAGCAGTTCTTC
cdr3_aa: CASSMSGLAYNEQFF

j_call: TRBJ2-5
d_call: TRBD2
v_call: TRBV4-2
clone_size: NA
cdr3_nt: TGTGCCAGCAGCCAAGACGGGCTAAGCGGGGGAAACCAAGAGACCCAGTACTTC
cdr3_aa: CASSQDGLSGGNQETQYF

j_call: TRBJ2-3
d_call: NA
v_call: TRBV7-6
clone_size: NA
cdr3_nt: TGTGCCAGCAGCTTAGGACCCCGAGGTAGCACAGATACGCAGTATTTT
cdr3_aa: CASSLGPRGSTDTQYF

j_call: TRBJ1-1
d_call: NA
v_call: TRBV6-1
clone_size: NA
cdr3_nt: TGTGCCAGCATGTTGGAGGAGGATAACACTGAAGCTTTCTTT
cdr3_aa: CASMLEEDNTEAFF

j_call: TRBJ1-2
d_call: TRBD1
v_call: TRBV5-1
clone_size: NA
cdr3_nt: TGCGCCAGCAGCCGCCGGGGGACAGGGTGGCATGGCTACACCTTC
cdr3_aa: CASSRRGTGWHGYTF

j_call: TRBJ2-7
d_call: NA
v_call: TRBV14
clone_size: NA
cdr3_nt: TGTGCCAGCAGCCAAGCTGAGTCACTCTACGAGCAGTACTTC
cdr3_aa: CASSQAESLYEQYF

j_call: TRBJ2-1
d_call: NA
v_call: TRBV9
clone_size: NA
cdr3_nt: TGTGCCAGCAGCGTAGGAGGGGGGGGCCTCTTGGAGCAGTTCTTC
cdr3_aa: CASSVGGGGLLEQFF

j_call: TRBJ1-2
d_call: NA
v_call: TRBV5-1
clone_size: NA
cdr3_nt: TGCGCCAGCAGAATCCCGCAGGGTAACTATGGCTACACCTTC
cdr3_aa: CASRIPQGNYGYTF

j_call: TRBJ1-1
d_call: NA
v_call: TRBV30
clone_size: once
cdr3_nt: TGTGCCTGGAGTCGACCCGGGACAACTGCTGAAGCTTTCTTT
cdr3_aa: CAWSRPGTTAEAFF

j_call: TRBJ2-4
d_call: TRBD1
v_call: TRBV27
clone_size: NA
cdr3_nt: TGTGCCAGCAGTCTGCGGACAGGGGGTAGGGGAGACATTCAGTACTTC
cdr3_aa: CASSLRTGGRGDIQYF

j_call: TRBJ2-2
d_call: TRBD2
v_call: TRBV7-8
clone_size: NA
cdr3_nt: TGTGCCAGCAGCTTATTTGAGGGAGGGAGATGGAACACCGGGGAGCTGTTTTTT
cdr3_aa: CASSLFEGGRWNTGELFF

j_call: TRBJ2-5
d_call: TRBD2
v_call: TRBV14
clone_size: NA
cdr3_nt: TGTGCCAGCAGCCCACTGGGACTAGCGGGTCGATGGTTGGAGACCCAGTACTTC
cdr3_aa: CASSPLGLAGRWLETQYF

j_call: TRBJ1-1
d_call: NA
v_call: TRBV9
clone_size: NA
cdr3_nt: TGTGCCAGCAGCCCCCGAAGCTCTGAAGCTTTCTTT
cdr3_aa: CASSPRSSEAFF

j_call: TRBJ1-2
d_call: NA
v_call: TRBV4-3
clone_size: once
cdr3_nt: TGCGCCAGCAGCCAAGTATCAGACCGACTTAACTATGGCTACACCTTC
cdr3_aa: CASSQVSDRLNYGYTF

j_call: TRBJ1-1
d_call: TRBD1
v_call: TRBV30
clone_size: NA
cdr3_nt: TGTGCCTGGGGGGACAGTTTCAACACTGAAGCTTTCTTT
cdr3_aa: CAWGDSFNTEAFF

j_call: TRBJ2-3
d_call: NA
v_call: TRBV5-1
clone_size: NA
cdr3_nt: TGCGCCAGCAGCTTGTTCGCGGTGAGCACAGATACGCAGTATTTT
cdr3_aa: CASSLFAVSTDTQYF

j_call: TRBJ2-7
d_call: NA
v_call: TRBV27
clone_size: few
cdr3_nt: TGTGCCAGCAGTTTACAGGGTTACGAGCAGTACTTC
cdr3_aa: CASSLQGYEQYF

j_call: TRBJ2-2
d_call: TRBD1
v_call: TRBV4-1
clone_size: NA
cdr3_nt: TGCGCCAGCAGCCAAGGACAGGGCGCCGGGGAGCTGTTTTTT
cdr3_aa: CASSQGQGAGELFF

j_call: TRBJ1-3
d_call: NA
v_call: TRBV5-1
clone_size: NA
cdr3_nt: TGCGCCAGCAGCTTGGCCGGAGACAGCGGAAACACCATATATTTT
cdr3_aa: CASSLAGDSGNTIYF

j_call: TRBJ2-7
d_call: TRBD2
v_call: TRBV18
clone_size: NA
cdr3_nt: TGTGCCAGCTCACTCTCGGCCGGGGGGGTTCTATTCGAGCAGTACTTC
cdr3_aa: CASSLSAGGVLFEQYF

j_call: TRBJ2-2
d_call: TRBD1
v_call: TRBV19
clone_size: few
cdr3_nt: TGTGCCAGTAGTATCGACAGGGGGCGACGCACCGGGGAGCTGTTTTTT
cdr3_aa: CASSIDRGRRTGELFF

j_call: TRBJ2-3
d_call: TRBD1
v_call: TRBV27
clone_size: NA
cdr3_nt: TGTGCCAGCAGTACGGGACAGGAGCGATTGCGCACAGATACGCAGTATTTT
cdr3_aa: CASSTGQERLRTDTQYF

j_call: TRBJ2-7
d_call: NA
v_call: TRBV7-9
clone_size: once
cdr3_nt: TGTGCCAGCGGGGGCGACGGATACTCCTACGAGCAGTACTTC
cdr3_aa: CASGGDGYSYEQYF

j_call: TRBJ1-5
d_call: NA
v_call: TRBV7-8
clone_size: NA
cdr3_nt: TGTGCCAGCAGCTTAGGTAGGCTGGGAGGGGGTCAGCCCCAGCATTTT
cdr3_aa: CASSLGRLGGGQPQHF

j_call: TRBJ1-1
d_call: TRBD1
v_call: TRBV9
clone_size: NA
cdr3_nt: TGTGCCAGCAGCGATAGCTCCGGGACAGTTGAAGCTTTCTTT
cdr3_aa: CASSDSSGTVEAFF

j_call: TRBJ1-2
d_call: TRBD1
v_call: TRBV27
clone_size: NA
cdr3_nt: TGTGCCAGCAGTCCCGTTTCCGTGACAGGGGCCTATGGCTACACCTTC
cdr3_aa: CASSPVSVTGAYGYTF

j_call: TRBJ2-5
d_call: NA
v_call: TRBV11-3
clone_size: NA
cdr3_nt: TGTGCCAGCAGCTTAAGGGCGGGAACGGAGACCCAGTACTTC
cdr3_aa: CASSLRAGTETQYF

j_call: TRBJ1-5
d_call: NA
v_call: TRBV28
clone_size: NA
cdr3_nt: TGTGCCAGCAGAGAACAGGGTGGGGTGGAGCAGCCCCAGCATTTT
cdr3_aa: CASREQGGVEQPQHF

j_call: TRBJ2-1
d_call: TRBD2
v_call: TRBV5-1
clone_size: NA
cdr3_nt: TGCGCCAGCACCCCGGTTCCTAGCGGGGGAAACAATGAGCAGTTCTTC
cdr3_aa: CASTPVPSGGNNEQFF

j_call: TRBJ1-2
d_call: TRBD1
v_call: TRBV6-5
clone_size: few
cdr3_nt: TGTGCCAGCAGTCGGGACAGGGGGCGTCACTATGGCTACACCTTC
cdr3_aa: CASSRDRGRHYGYTF

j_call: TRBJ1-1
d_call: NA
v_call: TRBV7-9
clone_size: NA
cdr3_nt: TGTGCCAGCAGCCTCGAAGGCAGGGATCGCACTGAAGCTTTCTTT
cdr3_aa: CASSLEGRDRTEAFF

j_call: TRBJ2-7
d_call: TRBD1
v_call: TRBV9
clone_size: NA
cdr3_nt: TGTGCCAGCAGCGTAGCTGGGCAGGGGGACAACGAGCAGTACTTC
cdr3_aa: CASSVAGQGDNEQYF

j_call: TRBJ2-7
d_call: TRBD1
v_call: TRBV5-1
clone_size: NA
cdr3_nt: TGCGCCAGCAGCTTGGCGCAGGGGGATGCGGAGCAGTACTTC
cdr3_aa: CASSLAQGDAEQYF

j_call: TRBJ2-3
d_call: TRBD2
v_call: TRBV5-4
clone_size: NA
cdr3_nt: TGTGCCAGTACTGACCCAGCGGGGGGCACAGATACGCAGTATTTT
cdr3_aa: CASTDPAGGTDTQYF

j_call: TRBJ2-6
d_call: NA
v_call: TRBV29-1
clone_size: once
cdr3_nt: TGCAGCGTTGAAGATAACGGCTCTGGGGCCAACGTCCTGACTTTC
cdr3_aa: CSVEDNGSGANVLTF